The following is a TCR beta chain sequence with its context. Antigen specificity is unknown. This sample stems from a study of Ad26.COV2.S vaccination and SARS-CoV-2 variants. Noted treatment: roughly 20 received Ad26.COV2.S at low or high dose, single or two shots; about 5 received placebo; per-sample allocation not given. At day 63 after the first vaccine or placebo injection, samples were drawn. Donation came from an adult in Boston who was aged 18-55 years. From germline, CDR1 is GTSNPN and CDR2 SVGIG (reference sequence). The CDR3 sequence is 14 residues long. V trimming: 2 bases; J trimming: 5 bases; junction bases outside the gene matches: 6. The study's findings and limits: After vaccination, substantial breadth of spike-specific CD8+ and CD4+ responses was reported. Comparability of non-spike TCR breadth was observed across vaccine and placebo recipients.

Data came from immunoSEQ multiplex PCR; TCRdb stores just in-frame clones and leaves some out. The data hold around 350,000 clones, with roughly 81% observed a single time. Material: peripheral blood, obtained in a trial of Ad26.COV2.S vaccine versus placebo. The clonotype was recovered from a person aged 18-60 years who received the Ad26.COV2.S COVID-19 vaccine or a placebo. This sequence joins TRBV30 and TRBJ1-5, with 7 bases matching TRBD1. The CDR3 loop is CAWSYRGRDQPQHF. CDR3 DNA: TGTGCCTGGAGTTACAGGGGAAGGGATCAGCCCCAGCATTTT.